These T cell receptor beta chains were read from a single sample in a study of blood T cells in healthy people across ages. Each CDR3 protein is one row after TCRdb ran MiXCR on the 5' RACE reads. The table includes some 900,000 distinct CDR3 sequences, 40% to 60% detected once. Sequences were obtained from blood. The receptors originated from a man younger than 45 in good health. CDR3s include the opening cysteine and the closing phenylalanine or tryptophan. D genes are given only for firm matches. Some rows mark clone size as missing; the rest say once, few, many or name a class of expanded clone.

cdr3_nt: TGCGCCGGCAGCTTGGTCTTTCGAGCGAGAAGAGAGACCCAGTACTTC; cdr3_aa: CAGSLVFRARRETQYF; clone_size: NA; v_call: TRBV5-1; d_call: NA; j_call: TRBJ2-5
cdr3_nt: TGTGCCAGCAGCTCACGCCCTTCTAGTGGCTACACCTTC; cdr3_aa: CASSSRPSSGYTF; clone_size: NA; v_call: TRBV27; d_call: NA; j_call: TRBJ1-2
cdr3_nt: TGTGCCAGCAGCTTAGGACGCGGGCGGGCCTACAATGAGCAGTTCTTC; cdr3_aa: CASSLGRGRAYNEQFF; clone_size: NA; v_call: TRBV7-2; d_call: NA; j_call: TRBJ2-1
cdr3_nt: TGTGCCAGCAGTCACGGACTAGCGGGGGGTTCCTACAATGAGCAGTTCTTC; cdr3_aa: CASSHGLAGGSYNEQFF; clone_size: few; v_call: TRBV12-3/TRBV12-4; d_call: TRBD2; j_call: TRBJ2-1
cdr3_nt: TGTGCCAGCAGCCCGCCTCTTAGGAGGGTAAACACTGAAGCTTTCTTT; cdr3_aa: CASSPPLRRVNTEAFF; clone_size: once; v_call: TRBV7-9; d_call: NA; j_call: TRBJ1-1
cdr3_nt: TGTGCCAGCAGCCAAGTCCCTCGGTTTGTAAATGAAAAACTGTTTTTT; cdr3_aa: CASSQVPRFVNEKLFF; clone_size: NA; v_call: TRBV4-2; d_call: NA; j_call: TRBJ1-4
cdr3_nt: TGTGCCAGCAGCTTGAAACAGGGTTTCACCTTC; cdr3_aa: CASSLKQGFTF; clone_size: NA; v_call: TRBV7-9; d_call: NA; j_call: TRBJ1-2
cdr3_nt: TGTGCCAGCAGCTGGGGAAAACTAGCGGCAGAGACCCAGTACTTC; cdr3_aa: CASSWGKLAAETQYF; clone_size: many; v_call: TRBV11-2; d_call: TRBD2; j_call: TRBJ2-5
cdr3_nt: TGCGCCAGCAGCCAAGAGCCAGGGAGTTTGGGAGAGACCCAGTACTTC; cdr3_aa: CASSQEPGSLGETQYF; clone_size: many; v_call: TRBV4-1; d_call: NA; j_call: TRBJ2-5
cdr3_nt: TGCGCCAGCAGCTTGGGCGCAGGAACCTACGAGCAGTACTTC; cdr3_aa: CASSLGAGTYEQYF; clone_size: many; v_call: TRBV27; d_call: NA; j_call: TRBJ2-7
cdr3_nt: TGTGCCAGCAGCCCTGGCAGCCGGAGTGGCTACACCTTC; cdr3_aa: CASSPGSRSGYTF; clone_size: few; v_call: TRBV7-3; d_call: NA; j_call: TRBJ1-2
cdr3_nt: TGCAGTGCTAGAGATCGAATACAGGGCATCTATGGCTACACCTTC; cdr3_aa: CSARDRIQGIYGYTF; clone_size: NA; v_call: TRBV20-1; d_call: NA; j_call: TRBJ1-2
cdr3_nt: TGTGCCAGCAGCTCTCCAAGGACTTACGAGCAGTACTTC; cdr3_aa: CASSSPRTYEQYF; clone_size: few; v_call: TRBV7-9; d_call: NA; j_call: TRBJ2-7
cdr3_nt: TGTGCTAGTGGTTTGGGACAGGGATCGCCAGATACGCAGTATTTT; cdr3_aa: CASGLGQGSPDTQYF; clone_size: few; v_call: TRBV12-5; d_call: TRBD1; j_call: TRBJ2-3
cdr3_nt: TGCAGTGCTAGAGATTTCTATGGCTACACCTTC; cdr3_aa: CSARDFYGYTF; clone_size: NA; v_call: TRBV20-1; d_call: NA; j_call: TRBJ1-2
cdr3_nt: TGTGCCAGCAGTTACCGGACAGGGGGTATGGACTACGAGCAGTACTTC; cdr3_aa: CASSYRTGGMDYEQYF; clone_size: NA; v_call: TRBV6-2/TRBV6-3; d_call: TRBD1; j_call: TRBJ2-7
cdr3_nt: TGTGCCTGGCGGGGGGGCCTCTCGTCGGGAGAGACCCAGTACTTC; cdr3_aa: CAWRGGLSSGETQYF; clone_size: few; v_call: TRBV30; d_call: TRBD2; j_call: TRBJ2-5
cdr3_nt: TGTGCCAGCAGTCCTTATAACCCCGGGGCAGATACGCAGTATTTT; cdr3_aa: CASSPYNPGADTQYF; clone_size: few; v_call: TRBV12-3/TRBV12-4; d_call: NA; j_call: TRBJ2-3
cdr3_nt: TGCAGTGCTAGGACCGGGGTTCAGCCCCAGCATTTT; cdr3_aa: CSARTGVQPQHF; clone_size: NA; v_call: TRBV20-1; d_call: NA; j_call: TRBJ1-5
cdr3_nt: TGTGCCAGCACCGGACAGAGCAATCAGCCCCAGCATTTT; cdr3_aa: CASTGQSNQPQHF; clone_size: NA; v_call: TRBV12-3/TRBV12-4; d_call: NA; j_call: TRBJ1-5
cdr3_nt: TGTGCCAGCAGGGGGGACAGGGGGGACAATCAGCCCCAGCATTTT; cdr3_aa: CASRGDRGDNQPQHF; clone_size: NA; v_call: TRBV6-6; d_call: TRBD1; j_call: TRBJ1-5
cdr3_nt: TGTGCCAGCAGCCAATTTCGGAATTCACCCCTCCACTTT; cdr3_aa: CASSQFRNSPLHF; clone_size: NA; v_call: TRBV3-1; d_call: NA; j_call: TRBJ1-6
cdr3_nt: TGCGCCAGCAGCCGCCCTACTAGCGGGGGATACAATGAGCAGTTCTTC; cdr3_aa: CASSRPTSGGYNEQFF; clone_size: NA; v_call: TRBV5-1; d_call: TRBD2; j_call: TRBJ2-1
cdr3_nt: TGTGCCAGCAGCTTCCGGGAGGGACGGCAGATCTATGGCTACACCTTC; cdr3_aa: CASSFREGRQIYGYTF; clone_size: NA; v_call: TRBV7-8; d_call: NA; j_call: TRBJ1-2
cdr3_nt: TGTGCCAGCAGACCCGGACAGGGGGCGTCCTACAATGAGCAGTTCTTC; cdr3_aa: CASRPGQGASYNEQFF; clone_size: few; v_call: TRBV12-3/TRBV12-4; d_call: TRBD1; j_call: TRBJ2-1
cdr3_nt: TGCGCCAGCAGCTTGGGGAACAGGGCAACTAATGAAAAACTGTTTTTT; cdr3_aa: CASSLGNRATNEKLFF; clone_size: NA; v_call: TRBV5-1; d_call: NA; j_call: TRBJ1-4
cdr3_nt: TGTGCCAGCAGTCGCCCCGGGACAGAGGCCTACGAGCAGTACTTC; cdr3_aa: CASSRPGTEAYEQYF; clone_size: NA; v_call: TRBV6-2/TRBV6-3; d_call: TRBD1; j_call: TRBJ2-7
cdr3_nt: TGTGCCATCAGTGAACCCCGCGTGGGTGAAAAACTGTTTTTT; cdr3_aa: CAISEPRVGEKLFF; clone_size: few; v_call: TRBV10-3; d_call: NA; j_call: TRBJ1-4
cdr3_nt: TGTGCCAGCAGTGATCCCCCCGGGATTGAGCAGTTCTTC; cdr3_aa: CASSDPPGIEQFF; clone_size: NA; v_call: TRBV2; d_call: NA; j_call: TRBJ2-1
cdr3_nt: TGTGCCAGCAGGGGACTAGCGGGGGAGAGGTTCTTC; cdr3_aa: CASRGLAGERFF; clone_size: NA; v_call: TRBV12-3/TRBV12-4; d_call: TRBD2; j_call: TRBJ2-1
cdr3_nt: TGCAGCGTCAGGACAGGAGAACTCTACGAGCAGTACTTC; cdr3_aa: CSVRTGELYEQYF; clone_size: NA; v_call: TRBV29-1; d_call: TRBD1; j_call: TRBJ2-7
cdr3_nt: TGTGCCAGCAGTCGACAGGGAGGGATCACAGATACGCAGTATTTT; cdr3_aa: CASSRQGGITDTQYF; clone_size: once; v_call: TRBV12-3/TRBV12-4; d_call: NA; j_call: TRBJ2-3
cdr3_nt: TGTGCCAGCAGCCCCGGACGGACAGGTCAAGAGACCCAGTACTTC; cdr3_aa: CASSPGRTGQETQYF; clone_size: NA; v_call: TRBV6-2/TRBV6-3; d_call: TRBD1; j_call: TRBJ2-5
cdr3_nt: TGCGCCAGCAGCCAAGATCGCGCGGGGGCAGATACGCAGTATTTT; cdr3_aa: CASSQDRAGADTQYF; clone_size: few; v_call: TRBV4-1; d_call: TRBD2; j_call: TRBJ2-3
cdr3_nt: TGTGCCAGCAGTGAAACAGGGGCCGGCAATGAAAAACTGTTTTTT; cdr3_aa: CASSETGAGNEKLFF; clone_size: NA; v_call: TRBV2; d_call: TRBD1; j_call: TRBJ1-4
cdr3_nt: TGTGCCAGCATCGCTCCCGCCCTGGGCCACGAGCAGTACTTC; cdr3_aa: CASIAPALGHEQYF; clone_size: NA; v_call: TRBV6-2/TRBV6-3; d_call: NA; j_call: TRBJ2-7
cdr3_nt: TGTGCCAGCAGATTTCTAGCGGGGGGCACGAATGAGCAGTTCTTC; cdr3_aa: CASRFLAGGTNEQFF; clone_size: NA; v_call: TRBV2; d_call: TRBD2; j_call: TRBJ2-1
cdr3_nt: TGTGCCAGCAGCTTAGACAGTTACTACGAGCAGTACTTC; cdr3_aa: CASSLDSYYEQYF; clone_size: many; v_call: TRBV7-9; d_call: NA; j_call: TRBJ2-7
cdr3_nt: TGTGCCAGCAGTGCAGGGCTGAACATTCAGTACTTC; cdr3_aa: CASSAGLNIQYF; clone_size: NA; v_call: TRBV6-5; d_call: NA; j_call: TRBJ2-4
cdr3_nt: TGCGCCAGCAGCCAAGGGACAGGGTCGGGAGCAGATACGCAGTATTTT; cdr3_aa: CASSQGTGSGADTQYF; clone_size: few; v_call: TRBV4-3; d_call: TRBD1; j_call: TRBJ2-3
cdr3_nt: TGTGCCAGCTCACCCGGGGGTCTACTCCAAGAGACCCAGTACTTC; cdr3_aa: CASSPGGLLQETQYF; clone_size: NA; v_call: TRBV7-9; d_call: NA; j_call: TRBJ2-5
cdr3_nt: TGTGCCAGCAGCCCAAGACAGGGCGGTTTAATTGAGCAGTACTTC; cdr3_aa: CASSPRQGGLIEQYF; clone_size: few; v_call: TRBV7-2; d_call: TRBD1; j_call: TRBJ2-5
cdr3_nt: TGTGCCACCAGCTGGAGGGGTCTCAGCGATGAGCAGTTCTTC; cdr3_aa: CATSWRGLSDEQFF; clone_size: NA; v_call: TRBV15; d_call: NA; j_call: TRBJ2-1
cdr3_nt: TGTGCCAGCAGTCCACAGACAGGGACTAGCGGGGGGGCAAACAATGAGCAGTTCTTC; cdr3_aa: CASSPQTGTSGGANNEQFF; clone_size: NA; v_call: TRBV12-3/TRBV12-4; d_call: TRBD2; j_call: TRBJ2-1
cdr3_nt: TGTGCCAGCAGCTCTGACAGGGCCTCCTACAATGAGCAGTTCTTC; cdr3_aa: CASSSDRASYNEQFF; clone_size: few; v_call: TRBV7-2; d_call: TRBD1; j_call: TRBJ2-1
cdr3_nt: TGCAGTGCTAGAGATCGACGGGGGGCCACAGATACGCAGTATTTT; cdr3_aa: CSARDRRGATDTQYF; clone_size: few; v_call: TRBV20-1; d_call: NA; j_call: TRBJ2-3
cdr3_nt: TGTGCCACCAGTCTAAGCGGAGGAGTATTCTACGAGCAGTACTTC; cdr3_aa: CATSLSGGVFYEQYF; clone_size: NA; v_call: TRBV15; d_call: NA; j_call: TRBJ2-7
cdr3_nt: TGTGCCAGCAGTTTGGGCGGGGGCGTAGGGACGCAGTATTTT; cdr3_aa: CASSLGGGVGTQYF; clone_size: few; v_call: TRBV27; d_call: NA; j_call: TRBJ2-3
cdr3_nt: TGCAGCGTTGTCCCGGACAGCGCCTACGAGCAGTACTTC; cdr3_aa: CSVVPDSAYEQYF; clone_size: NA; v_call: TRBV29-1; d_call: NA; j_call: TRBJ2-7
cdr3_nt: TGTGCCAGCAGTTTAGGATACAGGGTAGGGGGAAACACCATATATTTT; cdr3_aa: CASSLGYRVGGNTIYF; clone_size: NA; v_call: TRBV12-3/TRBV12-4; d_call: NA; j_call: TRBJ1-3
cdr3_nt: TGTGCCAGCAGCCAGGCCCGGTTCCAAGAGACCCAGTACTTC; cdr3_aa: CASSQARFQETQYF; clone_size: many; v_call: TRBV3-1; d_call: NA; j_call: TRBJ2-5